This T cell receptor beta chain was profiled in a study of cytomegalovirus exposure and HLA in healthy donors. Study-wide results and limits: Rare sequences made up most TCRs, while some public TCRs were found in many donors. Overall, roughly 150 TCR beta chains were annotated as cytomegalovirus-associated.

A word on this clone: Its antigen is currently unknown.

The germline V gene has CDR1 KGHSH and CDR2 LQKENI. There are 15 residues in the CDR3. After removal of 8 bases from V and 4 bases from J, the junction contained 11 bases not matched to a gene. Sequenced by immunoSEQ multiplex PCR; TCRdb stores in-frame clones only, minus some. The data hold 100,000 to 150,000 clones, with 70% to 90% observed a single time. This clonotype was sampled from a woman aged 18-29 years in good health and CMV-seronegative. The sample was PBMCs. This sequence joins TRBV18 and TRBJ2-5, with 9 bases identical to TRBD2. The CDR3 nucleotides read TGTGCCAGCACTATAGCGGGAGTGGTGAGAGAGACCCAGTACTTC. This codes for CASTIAGVVRETQYF.